This note documents a single T cell receptor (beta chain) sequence. Its antigen is still unknown. TCRdb re-analysed the 5' RACE reads in MiXCR, keeping a single row per CDR3 protein. Here the sample spans approximately 550,000 distinct CDR3 sequences, approximately 21% being singletons. The sample belongs to a study of T cells after yellow fever vaccination. Findings and caveats of the study: Clones that expanded after primary vaccination mostly reappeared after the booster (roughly 96% CD4, 75% to 90% CD8). Contamination of FACS-sorted repertoires by abundant clonotypes from the bulk population could occur.

Germline V gene lookup returns CDR1 SGHVS and CDR2 FNYEAQ. V was clipped by 5 bases and J by 4 bases; unmatched bases: 10. The CDR3 spans 16 residues. The chain employs TRBV7-6 and TRBJ2-3, with 9 bases identical to TRBD2. This TCR came from a man aged 25 to 40 who received the YFV17D yellow fever vaccine. The starting material was PBMCs, obtained 15 days after the yellow fever booster vaccination. CDR3 coding DNA: TGTGCCAGCAGCGAAAGGACTAGCGCTCGGGCAGATACGCAGTATTTT. Translated, it gives CASSERTSARADTQYF.